This paragraph reports one T cell receptor (beta chain). Study processing details: Reference gene primer amplification yielded estimated nucleated cell counts. Method: immunoSEQ multiplex PCR; TCRdb's copy keeps in-frame clones and lacks some. V and J calls and clone size are given by that table; D and trimming were obtained from the DNA. The sample carries about 200,000 clones, approximately 82% recorded once. This CDR3 comprises 15 residues. This sample was taken from a study of blood T cell repertoires in COVID-19. Turning to the study itself: Donors in the United States, Italy and Spain gave samples during acute or convalescent COVID-19. T cells, B-cell-depleted T cells, or PBMCs provided the cDNA or gDNA that served as material.

The receptor comes from a human donor in a cohort sampled during active COVID-19. The sequenced material came from peripheral blood. The rearrangement links TRBV21-1 to TRBJ1-4; the D call TRBD1 from the table was never checked on the DNA. TRBV21-1 represents a pseudogene. In DNA form, the CDR3 reads TGTGCCAGCAGCAAAACGGCAGGAACTAATGAAAAACTGTTTTTT. Its protein product is CASSKTAGTNEKLFF.